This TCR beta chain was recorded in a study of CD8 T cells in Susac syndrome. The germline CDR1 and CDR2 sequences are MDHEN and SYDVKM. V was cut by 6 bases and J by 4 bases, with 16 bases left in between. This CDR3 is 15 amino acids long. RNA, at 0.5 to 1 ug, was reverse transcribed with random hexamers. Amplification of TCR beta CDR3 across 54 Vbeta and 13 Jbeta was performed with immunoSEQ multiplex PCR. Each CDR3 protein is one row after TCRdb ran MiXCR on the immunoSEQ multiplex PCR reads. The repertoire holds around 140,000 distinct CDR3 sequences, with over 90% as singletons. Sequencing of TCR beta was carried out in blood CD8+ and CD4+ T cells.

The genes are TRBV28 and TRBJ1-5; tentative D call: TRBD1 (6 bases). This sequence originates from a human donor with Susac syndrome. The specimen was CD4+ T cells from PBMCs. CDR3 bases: TGTGCCAGCAGCCGACATACCGGGACAAATCAGCCCCAGCATTTT. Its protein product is CASSRHTGTNQPQHF. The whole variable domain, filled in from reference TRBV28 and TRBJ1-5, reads DVKVTQSSRYLVKRTGEKVFLECVQDMDHENMFWYRQDPGLGLRLIYFSYDVKMKEKGDIPEGYSVSREKKERFSLILESASTNQTSMYLCASSRHTGTNQPQHFGDGTRLSIL.